Listed below are T cell receptor beta chains from one sample, sequenced in a study of beta chain features in type 1 diabetes. Some clones are missing from TCRdb's copy, which holds only in-frame ones; the method was immunoSEQ multiplex PCR. Of some 360,000 clones in the sample, around 10% were seen once. The sample consisted of central memory CD4+ T cells from blood. All receptors derive from a man between 25 and 39 years old with type 1 diabetes. The CDR3 runs from the conserved cysteine through the conserved F or W. A D gene is named only where the DNA matches it firmly. Clone size, where shown, is once, few, many, or a class for clones that have expanded.

>TRBV5-1|NA|NA|TRBJ1-2
TGCGCCAGCAGCTTGGACAGAGATGAACGTGGCTACACCTTC
CASSLDRDERGYTF
>TRBV7-2|NA|NA|TRBJ1-2
TGTGCCAGCAGCTTAGGAGGGTATGACTATGGCTACACCTTC
CASSLGGYDYGYTF
>TRBV10-1|TRBD1|NA|TRBJ2-7
TGCGCCAGCAGTGAGCCCTCCGGGACAGTCCCCTACGAGCAGTACTTC
CASSEPSGTVPYEQYF
>TRBV12-5|NA|few|TRBJ2-2
TGTGCTAGTGGGATCGAATCCACCGGGGAGCTGTTTTTT
CASGIESTGELFF
>TRBV10-3|TRBD2|many|TRBJ2-1
TGTGCCATCAGCCGGTCGGGAGCGGGAGTTGGAGATGAGCAGTTCTTC
CAISRSGAGVGDEQFF
>TRBV6-5|NA|few|TRBJ2-2
TGTGCCAGCTTGCAGGGGAACACCGGGGAGCTGTTTTTT
CASLQGNTGELFF
>TRBV28|NA|few|TRBJ2-7
TGTGCCAGCACTCCTTCCGGGGCCTACGAGCAGTACTTC
CASTPSGAYEQYF
>TRBV11-2|NA|NA|TRBJ1-2
TGTGCCAGCAGCGGATTGGATCAGGGAAGAGGATATGGCTACACCTTC
CASSGLDQGRGYGYTF
>TRBV5-1|NA|few|TRBJ2-7
TGCGCCAGCAGCTTGGTGGAGAGCTCCTACGAGCAGTACTTC
CASSLVESSYEQYF
>TRBV25-1|NA|few|TRBJ2-3
TGTGCCAGCAGTGAATGGGGGTCCCCAGATACGCAGTATTTT
CASSEWGSPDTQYF
>TRBV4-1|NA|NA|TRBJ2-6
TGTGCCACCTCCGATACGGGGGGGGCCAACGTCCTGACTTTC
CATSDTGGANVLTF
>TRBV6-1|TRBD2|NA|TRBJ2-6
TGTGCCAGCAGTAGCGGGAACTCTGGGGCCAACGTCCTGACTTTC
CASSSGNSGANVLTF
>TRBV29-1|NA|few|TRBJ1-1
TGCAGCGTTGAGGTGACTCACACTGAAGCTTTCTTT
CSVEVTHTEAFF
>TRBV15|NA|many|TRBJ2-7
TGTGCCACCAGCAGAGCTGGGGGTTCCTGGTACGAGCAGTACTTC
CATSRAGGSWYEQYF
>TRBV27|NA|NA|TRBJ2-7
TGTGCCATAGGGGGTGCGGGATACGAGCAGTACTTC
CAIGGAGYEQYF
>TRBV25-1|NA|many|TRBJ1-2
TGTGCCAGCAGGACAGCTAACTATGGCTACACCTTC
CASRTANYGYTF
>TRBV10-3|NA|many|TRBJ2-2
TGTGCCATCAGTTGGGGCCGGGGAAACACCGGGGAGCTGTTTTTT
CAISWGRGNTGELFF
>TRBV6-1|NA|many|TRBJ2-2
TGTGCCAGCCCGAGGGAGGCAACCGGGGAGCTGTTTTTT
CASPREATGELFF
>TRBV21-1|NA|few|TRBJ2-2
TGTGCCAGCATAGGGACCGGACAGCGGAACACCGGGGAGCTGTTTTTT
CASIGTGQRNTGELFF
>TRBV19|NA|few|TRBJ2-1
TGTGCCAGTACCCTCGACAGCTACAATGAGCAGTTCTTC
CASTLDSYNEQFF
>TRBV4-2|NA|NA|TRBJ1-3
TGTGCCAGCAGCCAAGACCCCGCGGAGAGGGCCGGCGCGACAACTGGAAACACCATATATTTT
CASSQDPAERAGATTGNTIYF
>TRBV19|TRBD1|many|TRBJ2-1
TGTGCCAGTAGTATAGCCCCGCTGGGCCAGGGGGCAAGTGAGCAGTTCTTC
CASSIAPLGQGASEQFF
>TRBV28|TRBD1|few|TRBJ2-7
TGTGCCAGCAGTTCCCCGGGACAGAGCTACGAGCAGTACTTC
CASSSPGQSYEQYF
>TRBV7-2|TRBD2|NA|TRBJ2-1
TGTGCCAGCAGCTTATCGGGACTAGAGAAGCAGTTCTTC
CASSLSGLEKQFF
>TRBV7-7|NA|few|TRBJ2-5
TGTGCCAGCAGCTTGGCAGGGCTCGAAGAGACCCAGTACTTC
CASSLAGLEETQYF
>TRBV7-2|TRBD1|few|TRBJ1-5
TGTGCCAGCAGCTTAGAAACAGGGACAGGAGGAGCCCAGCATTTT
CASSLETGTGGAQHF
>TRBV7-8|TRBD1|NA|TRBJ1-2
TGTGCCAGCACGCCGATGGACAGGGAGGATGGCTACACCTTC
CASTPMDREDGYTF
>TRBV5-1|TRBD2|NA|TRBJ2-1
TGCGCCAGCAGCTTGGTACTAGCGGGAACCTACAATGAGCAGTTCTTC
CASSLVLAGTYNEQFF